These 22 T cell receptor beta chains were sequenced from one sample in a study of T cell responses to AZD1222 COVID-19 vaccine. The method was immunoSEQ multiplex PCR; TCRdb's version includes in-frame clones alone and lacks a portion of them. This sample has 85,000 to 90,000 clones, with approximately 85% found just once. Sample: peripheral blood, taken on day 0 of AZD1222 vaccination. These receptor sequences come from an adult in good health.

J is TRBJ1-2 and V is TRBV30, with TRBD1 matching 11 bases. CDR1 is GTSNPN, CDR2 SVGIG, per germline (reference sequence). The CDR3 contains 14 residues. J lost 7 bases, V lost 1 base, and 5 bases had no gene match. DNA of the CDR3: TGTGCCTGGAGTGCCGGACAGGGGGCGCGTGGCTACACCTTC. It translates to CAWSAGQGARGYTF.

This chain links TRBV28 with TRBJ1-1; D ambiguous. Trimming pared 10 bases from V and 4 bases from J, leaving 7 bases between. The CDR3 totals 10 residues. The germline V gene encodes CDR1 MDHEN and CDR2 SYDVKM. The CDR3 protein is CATKVTEAFF. The CDR3 region has the DNA TGTGCCACGAAGGTCACTGAAGCTTTCTTT.

This clone occurred once. The chain couples TRBV11-2 to TRBJ2-3; 15 bases map to TRBD2. V trimming: 1 base; J trimming: 6 bases; junction bases outside the gene matches: 5. The germline V gene encodes CDR1 SGHAT and CDR2 FQNNGV. The CDR3 is 17 amino acids. This CDR3 reads CASSLVGLAGGHDTQYF. In DNA form, the CDR3 reads TGTGCCAGCAGCTTAGTGGGACTAGCGGGAGGCCACGATACGCAGTATTTT.

The chain couples TRBV11-2 to TRBJ1-1; possibly TRBD1 for D (5 bases). The CDR3 runs 13 residues. V lost 3 bases and J lost 7, with 12 bases in between. Germline V lookup: CDR1 SGHAT, CDR2 FQNNGV. CDR3 in amino acids: CASSFRPTDEAFF. The CDR3 nucleotides read TGTGCCAGCAGCTTTAGGCCGACAGATGAAGCTTTCTTT.

This clone was seen only once. This chain connects TRBV5-8 to TRBJ1-3, with no clear D. Trimming removed 2 bases from V and 0 bases from J, with 12 bases in between. The CDR3 length is 16 residues. Per the germline V gene, CDR1 is SGHTS and CDR2 is YDEGEE. The CDR3 DNA reads as TGTGCCAGCAGCTTCGGGTCGGGTGGCTCTGGAAACACCATATATTTT. Translating it yields CASSFGSGGSGNTIYF.

The chain carries TRBV5-1 and TRBJ2-2; TRBD1 matches at 8 bases. With V trimmed by 4 bases and J by 6 bases, 5 bases remained unmatched. CDR3 length: 14 amino acids. CDR1 and CDR2 (germline): SGHRS, YFSETQ. The CDR3: CASSPRTGPGELFF. CDR3 bases: TGCGCCAGCAGCCCTAGGACAGGGCCCGGGGAGCTGTTTTTT.

The V call is TRBV19, the J call TRBJ1-5, with TRBD1 as a possible D gene (6 bases). Germline CDR1 and CDR2: LNHDA and SQIVND (reference sequence). V gave up 3 bases and J gave up 6 bases, with 18 bases separating them. The CDR3 spans 16 residues. The CDR3 spells CASSIILGGGSQPQHF. The CDR3 nucleotides read TGTGCCAGTAGTATTATCTTGGGGGGCGGATCTCAGCCCCAGCATTTT.

The gene calls are TRBV11-2 and TRBJ1-3, with D uncertain. The CDR3 is 15 residues long. Per germline, CDR1 SGHAT and CDR2 FQNNGV. Trimming left V 5 bases short and J 0 bases short, with 11 bases between. Here the CDR3 reads CASSTALNSGNTIYF. The CDR3 nucleotides read TGTGCCAGCAGCACCGCTCTCAACTCTGGAAACACCATATATTTT.

The rearrangement links TRBV7-9 to TRBJ1-3; D call uncertain. Germline values: CDR1 SEHNR, CDR2 FQNEAQ (reference sequence). The CDR3 covers 15 residues. Trimming pared 1 base from V and 2 bases from J, leaving 9 bases between. This chain's CDR3 is CASSLVAGTGNTIYF. The CDR3 region has the DNA TGTGCCAGCAGCTTAGTTGCCGGGACTGGAAACACCATATATTTT. Supplemented by reference TRBV7-9 and TRBJ1-3, the full variable domain reads DTGVSQNPRHKITKRGQNVTFRCDPISEHNRLYWYRQTLGQGPEFLTYFQNEAQLEKSRLLSDRFSAERPKGSFSTLEIQRTEQGDSAMYLCASSLVAGTGNTIYFGEGSWLTVV.

The chain recombines TRBV29-1 with TRBJ2-7; D not certain. V gave up 6 bases and J gave up 3 bases, with 12 bases separating them. The CDR3 is 12 amino acids. Germline CDR1 reads SQVTM; CDR2 reads ANQGSEA. Written as DNA, the CDR3 is TGCAGCGTCCTGGGTCCGCGCTACGAGCAGTACTTC. Translated: CSVLGPRYEQYF.

The CDR3 nucleotides read TGCGCCAGCAGCTTGGGACAGGGATCGGAGGGCTACACCTTC. Its translation: CASSLGQGSEGYTF. The chain carries TRBV5-1 and TRBJ1-2, with TRBD1 identical over 7 bases. The CDR3 spans 14 residues. Looked up from germline, CDR1 is SGHRS and CDR2 is YFSETQ. V lost 0 bases, J lost 8 bases, and 7 bases stayed unmatched.

The chain carries TRBV7-6 and TRBJ2-1; 13 nucleotides line up with TRBD2. Germline CDR1 and CDR2: SGHVS and FNYEAQ. CDR3 length equals 17 residues. V lost 1 base, J lost 8 bases, and 8 bases stayed unmatched. The DNA for the CDR3 is TGTGCCAGCAGCTTAGGACCCACTAGCGGGAGGGCCGATGAGCAGTTCTTC. Translation gives CASSLGPTSGRADEQFF.

About this clone itself: The same CDR3 is also encoded by other DNA sequences in this sample. The chain joins TRBV9 to TRBJ1-6; D is perhaps TRBD1 (5 bases). Germline V CDR1 and CDR2: SGDLS, YYNGEE. The V end lost 4 bases, the J end lost 10 bases, and 9 bases lay between the germline ends. The length of the CDR3 is 12 residues. CDR3 nucleotide sequence: TGTGCCAGCAGCCCTGGGGGATCACCCCTCCACTTT. It translates to CASSPGGSPLHF.

The V call is TRBV9, the J call TRBJ2-7, with 15 bases identical to TRBD2. Losses at the gene ends were 0 bases for V and 7 bases for J; bases not matched to a gene: 5. This CDR3 has 16 residues. The germline CDR1 and CDR2 sequences are SGDLS and YYNGEE. This CDR3 is CASSVGRTSGRGEQYF. The DNA of the CDR3 is TGTGCCAGCAGCGTAGGGAGGACTAGCGGGAGGGGAGAGCAGTACTTC.

The CDR3 loop is CASSRAGPNSPLHF. CDR3 in DNA: TGTGCCAGCAGCCGTGCAGGGCCTAATTCACCCCTCCACTTT. V gene TRBV3-1 (or the pseudogene TRBV3-2) combines with J gene TRBJ1-6, with D perhaps matching TRBD1 (5 bases). The CDR3 is 14 amino acids. Trimming removed 4 bases from V and 6 bases from J, with 10 bases in between. The germline V gene has CDR1 LGHDT and CDR2 YNNKEL (reference sequence).

V is TRBV5-5 and J is TRBJ1-5; no definite D call. The CDR3 length is 16 residues. Germline CDR1 and CDR2: SGHKS and YYEKEE (reference sequence). The ends were cut back, 4 bases at V and 4 bases at J, with 18 bases in the middle. This CDR3 is CASSVLGGAKNQPQHF. The DNA for the CDR3 is TGTGCCAGCAGCGTGCTCGGCGGTGCCAAAAATCAGCCCCAGCATTTT.

The chain links TRBV7-9 to TRBJ2-7; the D is unclear. Germline V gives CDR1 SEHNR, CDR2 FQNEAQ (reference sequence). V was trimmed by 4 bases and J by 2 bases, leaving 9 bases between them. This CDR3 region has 13 residues. The CDR3 region is CASSSDGPYEQYF. CDR3 nucleotides: TGTGCCAGCAGCTCAGACGGACCCTACGAGCAGTACTTC. The entire variable domain, with the rest obtained from reference TRBV7-9 and TRBJ2-7, is as follows: DTGVSQNPRHKITKRGQNVTFRCDPISEHNRLYWYRQTLGQGPEFLTYFQNEAQLEKSRLLSDRFSAERPKGSFSTLEIQRTEQGDSAMYLCASSSDGPYEQYFGPGTRLTVT.

V usage is TRBV18 and J usage is TRBJ2-1; tentatively, D is TRBD1 (6 bases). Trimming cost V 6 bases and J 6 bases, with 24 bases left between them. This CDR3 spans 17 amino acids. Germline V gene sequence: CDR1 KGHSH, CDR2 LQKENI. The CDR3 bases are TGTGCCAGCTCGCCCTTTACTCCGGGACAAAGGGGCAATGAGCAGTTCTTC. It encodes CASSPFTPGQRGNEQFF.

V gene TRBV10-3 combines with J gene TRBJ2-3; 7 bases map to TRBD1. The length of the CDR3 is 14 residues. Trimming at V came to 6 bases and at J to 2 bases, leaving 5 bases not matched to a gene. In germline, CDR1 is ENHRY, CDR2 SYGVKD. The CDR3 coding sequence is TGTGCCATCAGGGGGACAGCTACCACAGATACGCAGTATTTT. Its translation is CAIRGTATTDTQYF.

The chain employs TRBV28 and TRBJ2-5; 9 nucleotides line up with TRBD2. CDR3 length: 15 amino acids. Germline values: CDR1 MDHEN, CDR2 SYDVKM. J was trimmed by 3 bases and V by 5 bases; bases with no gene match: 7. CDR3 DNA sequence: TGTGCCAGCAGTGGCGCCGGGACTAGCAAAGAGACCCAGTACTTC. Translated, it gives CASSGAGTSKETQYF.

This chain joins TRBV19 and TRBJ2-2; the D gene is possibly TRBD1 (6 bases). V lost 6 bases and J 0 bases, leaving 11 bases between the germline ends. This CDR3 has 15 residues. CDR1 and CDR2 from the germline V gene are LNHDA and SQIVND (reference sequence). Here the CDR3 reads CASRLDRSNTGELFF. CDR3 nucleotides: TGTGCCAGTAGGCTGGACAGATCGAACACCGGGGAGCTGTTTTTT.

This chain joins TRBV5-4 and TRBJ2-3; 8 bases align to TRBD1. V gave up 0 bases and J gave up 13 bases; unmatched junction bases: 7. CDR1 SGHNT and CDR2 YYREEE come from the germline V gene (reference sequence). CDR3 size: 13 residues. CDR3 protein: CASSLEETGVEYF. CDR3 DNA: TGTGCCAGCAGCTTGGAGGAGACAGGGGTTGAGTATTTT. Full variable domain (missing parts from reference TRBV5-4 and TRBJ2-3): ETGVTQSPTHLIKTRGQQVTLRCSSQSGHNTVSWYQQALGQGPQFIFQYYREEENGRGNFPPRFSGLQFPNYSSELNVNALELDDSALYLCASSLEETGVEYFGPGTRLTVL.